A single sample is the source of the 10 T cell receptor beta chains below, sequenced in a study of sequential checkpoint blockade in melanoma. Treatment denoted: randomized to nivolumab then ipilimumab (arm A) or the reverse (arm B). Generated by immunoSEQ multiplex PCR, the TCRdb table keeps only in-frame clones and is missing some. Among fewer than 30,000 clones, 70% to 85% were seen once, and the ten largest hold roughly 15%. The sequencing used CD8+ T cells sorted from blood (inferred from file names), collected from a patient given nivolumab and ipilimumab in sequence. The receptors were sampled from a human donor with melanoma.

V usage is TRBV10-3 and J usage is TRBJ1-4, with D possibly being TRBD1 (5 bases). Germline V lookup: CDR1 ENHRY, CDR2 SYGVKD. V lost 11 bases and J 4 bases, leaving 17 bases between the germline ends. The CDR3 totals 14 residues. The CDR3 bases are TGTGCCTCCTCAATGGGGGGTTATAATGAAAAACTGTTTTTT. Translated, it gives CASSMGGYNEKLFF.

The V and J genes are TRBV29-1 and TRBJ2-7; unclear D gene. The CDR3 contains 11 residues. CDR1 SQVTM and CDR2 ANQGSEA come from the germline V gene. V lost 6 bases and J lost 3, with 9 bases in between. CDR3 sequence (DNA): TGCAGCGTAGAGGTGGACTACGAGCAGTACTTC. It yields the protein CSVEVDYEQYF.

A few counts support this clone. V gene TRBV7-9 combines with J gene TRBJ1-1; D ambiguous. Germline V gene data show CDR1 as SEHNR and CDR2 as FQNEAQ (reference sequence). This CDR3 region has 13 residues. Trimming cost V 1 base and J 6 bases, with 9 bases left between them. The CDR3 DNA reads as TGTGCCAGCAGCTTAGTCGTTTCTTCTGAAGCTTTCTTT. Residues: CASSLVVSSEAFF.

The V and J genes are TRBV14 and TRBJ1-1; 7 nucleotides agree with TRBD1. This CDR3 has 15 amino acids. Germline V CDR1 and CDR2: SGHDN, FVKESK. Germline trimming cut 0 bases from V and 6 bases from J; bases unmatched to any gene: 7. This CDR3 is CASSQEGQYFSEAFF. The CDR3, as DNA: TGTGCCAGCAGCCAAGAGGGACAGTATTTTTCTGAAGCTTTCTTT. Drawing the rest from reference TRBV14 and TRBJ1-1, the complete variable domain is EAGVTQFPSHSVIEKGQTVTLRCDPISGHDNLYWYRRVMGKEIKFLLHFVKESKQDESGMPNNRFLAERTGGTYSTLKVQPAELEDSGVYFCASSQEGQYFSEAFFGQGTRLTVV.

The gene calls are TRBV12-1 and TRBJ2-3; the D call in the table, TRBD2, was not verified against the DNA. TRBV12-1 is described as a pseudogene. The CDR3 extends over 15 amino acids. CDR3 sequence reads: CASSVPRAGSHTQYF. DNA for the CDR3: TGTGCCAGCAGCGTCCCTCGGGCCGGGAGTCATACGCAGTATTTT.

Here the CDR3 reads CAISDPGGTEAFF. The CDR3 DNA reads as TGTGCCATCAGTGACCCAGGGGGGACTGAAGCTTTCTTT. The chain employs TRBV10-3 and TRBJ1-1; 7 bases are a match to TRBD1. Germline-derived CDR1 and CDR2 are ENHRY and SYGVKD. V was clipped by 3 bases and J by 5 bases; unmatched bases: 3. CDR3 length: 13 residues.

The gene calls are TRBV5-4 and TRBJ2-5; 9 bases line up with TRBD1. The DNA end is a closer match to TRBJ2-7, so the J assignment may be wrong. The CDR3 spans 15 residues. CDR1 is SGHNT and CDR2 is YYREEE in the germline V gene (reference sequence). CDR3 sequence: CASSYGTGNYYEQYF. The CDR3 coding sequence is TGTGCCAGCAGTTACGGGACAGGGAATTACTACGAGCAGTACTTC.

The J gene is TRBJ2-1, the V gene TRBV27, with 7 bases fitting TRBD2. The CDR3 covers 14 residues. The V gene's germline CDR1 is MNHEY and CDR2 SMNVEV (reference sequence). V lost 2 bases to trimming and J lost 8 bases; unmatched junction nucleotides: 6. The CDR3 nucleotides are TGTGCCAGCAGTTTAGGGCGGGGGATCGATGAGCAGTTCTTC. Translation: CASSLGRGIDEQFF.

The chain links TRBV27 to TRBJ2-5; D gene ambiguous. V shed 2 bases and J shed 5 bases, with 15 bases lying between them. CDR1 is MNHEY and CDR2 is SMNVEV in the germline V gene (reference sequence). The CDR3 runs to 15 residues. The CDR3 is CASSLSSARWETQYF. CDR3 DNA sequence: TGTGCCAGCAGTTTAAGTTCCGCTAGGTGGGAGACCCAGTACTTC.

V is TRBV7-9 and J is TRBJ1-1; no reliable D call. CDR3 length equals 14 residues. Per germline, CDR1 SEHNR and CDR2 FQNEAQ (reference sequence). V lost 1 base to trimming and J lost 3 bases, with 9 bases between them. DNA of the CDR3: TGTGCCAGCAGCTTAGGGGCCAGACACACTGAAGCTTTCTTT. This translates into CASSLGARHTEAFF.